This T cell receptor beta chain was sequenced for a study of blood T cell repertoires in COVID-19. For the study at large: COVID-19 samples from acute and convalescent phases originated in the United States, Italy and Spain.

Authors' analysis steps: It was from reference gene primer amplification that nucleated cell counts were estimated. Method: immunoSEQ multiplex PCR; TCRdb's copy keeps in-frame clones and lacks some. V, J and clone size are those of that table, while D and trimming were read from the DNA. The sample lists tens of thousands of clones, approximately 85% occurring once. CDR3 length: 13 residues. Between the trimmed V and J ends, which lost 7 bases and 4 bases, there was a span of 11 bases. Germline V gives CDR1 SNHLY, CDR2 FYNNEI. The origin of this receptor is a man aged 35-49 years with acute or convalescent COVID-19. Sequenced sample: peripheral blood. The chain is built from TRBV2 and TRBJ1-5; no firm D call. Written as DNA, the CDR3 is TGTGCCAGCATGAACAGAGAGAATCAGCCCCAGCATTTT. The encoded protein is CASMNRENQPQHF.